The present entry profiles one TCR beta chain with its context. The sample belongs to a study of cytomegalovirus exposure and HLA in healthy donors. This CDR3 spans 14 amino acids. Germline-derived CDR1 and CDR2 are MNHNS and SASEGT. V lost 9 bases to trimming and J lost 2 bases, with 15 bases between them. This PCR relied on a set of 60 Vbeta primers and 13 Jbeta primers. TCRdb keeps only in-frame clones here, not all; method: immunoSEQ multiplex PCR. Altogether about 150,000 clones are present, 64% being singletons, with the ten largest covering under 3%. Sample: PBMCs. This chain joins TRBV6-1 and TRBJ2-3; D may be TRBD1 (7 bases). This receptor was taken from a woman aged 25 to 45 in good health and CMV-seropositive. The CDR3 spells CASQGGTHTDTQYF. The CDR3 DNA follows: TGTGCCAGTCAGGGGGGTACCCACACAGATACGCAGTATTTT.